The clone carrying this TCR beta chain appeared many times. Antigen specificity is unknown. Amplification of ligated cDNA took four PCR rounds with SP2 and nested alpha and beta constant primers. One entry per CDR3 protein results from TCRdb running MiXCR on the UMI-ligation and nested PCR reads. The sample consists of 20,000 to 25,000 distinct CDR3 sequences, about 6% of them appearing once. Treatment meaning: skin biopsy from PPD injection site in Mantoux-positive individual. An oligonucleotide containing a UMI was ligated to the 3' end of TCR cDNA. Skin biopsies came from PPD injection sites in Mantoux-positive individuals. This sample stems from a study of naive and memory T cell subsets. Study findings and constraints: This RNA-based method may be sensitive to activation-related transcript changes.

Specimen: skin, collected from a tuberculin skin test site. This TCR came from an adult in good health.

This CDR3 is CSARDPRRRGVNEQFF. The CDR3 nucleotides read TGCAGTGCTAGAGATCCTAGGAGAAGGGGAGTCAATGAGCAGTTCTTC. This chain links TRBV20-1 with TRBJ2-1; the D gene could be TRBD1 or TRBD2 (5 bases each). This CDR3 contains 16 residues. Germline V CDR1 and CDR2: DFQATT, SNEGSKA (reference sequence). Trimming stripped 0 bases from V and 6 bases from J, with 18 bases between.